A selection of T cell receptor beta chains follows, all from one sample in a study of T-cell memory formation after mild COVID-19. TCRdb re-analysed the 5' RACE reads in MiXCR, keeping a single row per CDR3 protein. The table shows roughly 180,000 distinct CDR3 sequences, with less than 20% occurring only once. Sequenced input: PBMCs or a T cell subset sorted from them (not recorded which). The source of these receptors is a man between 18 and 29 years old who had mild COVID-19 (a few samples of this study predate the infection). Cell type and time point are not known. CDR3s include the opening cysteine and the closing phenylalanine or tryptophan. A D gene is named only where the DNA matches it firmly. Expanded clones get a size class; other rows say once, few or many, or leave the size out.

v_call	clone_size	d_call	j_call	cdr3_aa	cdr3_nt
TRBV4-1	few	-	TRBJ1-5	CASSQGMARSISNQPQHF	TGCGCCAGCAGCCAAGGAATGGCGCGGTCCATTAGCAATCAGCCCCAGCATTTT
TRBV4-1	many	TRBD1	TRBJ2-2	CASGTVYPGELFF	TGCGCCAGTGGGACAGTTTACCCCGGGGAGCTGTTTTTT
TRBV27	many	-	TRBJ1-1	CASSLGMNTEAFF	TGTGCCAGCAGCCTGGGGATGAACACTGAAGCTTTCTTT
TRBV19	-	-	TRBJ2-7	CASSIGGSSYEQYF	TGTGCCAGTAGTATCGGCGGAAGCTCCTACGAGCAGTACTTC
TRBV12-3/TRBV12-4	-	-	TRBJ2-2	CASSQWVGGTGTGELFF	TGTGCCAGCAGCCAATGGGTCGGGGGCACCGGCACCGGGGAGCTGTTTTTT
TRBV6-2/TRBV6-3	many	-	TRBJ1-1	CASTRPVNTEAFF	TGTGCCAGCACGCGCCCGGTGAACACTGAAGCTTTCTTT
TRBV4-3	-	TRBD1	TRBJ2-7	CASSLGTGGSYEQYF	TGCGCCAGCAGCCTAGGGACAGGGGGCTCCTACGAGCAGTACTTC
TRBV7-6	-	-	TRBJ2-6	CASSLVGGAGANVLTF	TGTGCCAGCAGCTTAGTGGGGGGCGCGGGGGCCAACGTCCTGACTTTC
TRBV5-6	-	-	TRBJ1-6	CASSLGQYNSPLHF	TGTGCCAGCAGCCTAGGACAGTATAATTCACCCCTCCACTTT
TRBV6-2/TRBV6-3	-	-	TRBJ1-1	CASRNGTLRRNTEAFF	TGTGCCAGCAGGAATGGGACCCTCAGGAGGAACACTGAAGCTTTCTTT
TRBV10-3	many	TRBD1	TRBJ2-5	CAISDPVGQIQETQYF	TGTGCCATCAGTGACCCGGTGGGACAGATCCAAGAGACCCAGTACTTC
TRBV7-2	few	-	TRBJ2-2	CASSLSRDTGELFF	TGTGCCAGCAGCTTAAGCAGAGACACCGGGGAGCTGTTTTTT
TRBV6-2/TRBV6-3	few	-	TRBJ1-1	CASSYGTPPEAFF	TGTGCCAGCAGTTACGGGACGCCGCCTGAAGCTTTCTTT
TRBV5-1	few	TRBD1	TRBJ2-5	CASSPGTGPEETQYF	TGCGCCAGCAGCCCGGGGACAGGGCCGGAGGAGACCCAGTACTTC
TRBV29-1	-	-	TRBJ1-2	CSAKLGSVPNYGYTF	TGCAGCGCCAAACTGGGGTCGGTCCCCAACTATGGCTACACCTTC
TRBV20-1	few	TRBD1	TRBJ1-5	CSAYHRGQPQHF	TGCAGTGCTTACCACAGGGGTCAGCCCCAGCATTTT
TRBV29-1	-	-	TRBJ2-3	CSVEVGPGLADTQYF	TGCAGCGTTGAAGTGGGGCCAGGTCTCGCAGATACGCAGTATTTT
TRBV7-9	few	-	TRBJ2-5	CASSPQSGRETQYF	TGTGCCAGCAGCCCTCAGTCGGGGCGAGAGACCCAGTACTTC
TRBV12-3/TRBV12-4	few	TRBD1	TRBJ2-3	CASSFRQGANTQYF	TGTGCCAGCAGCTTCAGACAGGGGGCGAATACGCAGTATTTT
TRBV20-1	few	-	TRBJ2-5	CSASRINQETQYF	TGCAGTGCTAGTCGGATCAACCAAGAGACCCAGTACTTC
TRBV11-2	few	-	TRBJ2-3	CASSLDWGGGTQYF	TGTGCCAGCAGCTTAGATTGGGGGGGCGGTACGCAGTATTTT
TRBV6-5	-	-	TRBJ2-4	CASWGKGVDGGNIQYF	TGTGCCAGCTGGGGGAAGGGGGTCGACGGCGGAAACATTCAGTACTTC
TRBV11-1	few	-	TRBJ2-4	CASSLARDIQYF	TGTGCCAGCAGCTTAGCGCGTGACATTCAGTACTTC
TRBV11-2	few	-	TRBJ2-1	CASSPNRDGNEQFF	TGTGCCAGCAGCCCCAACCGAGACGGAAATGAGCAGTTCTTC
TRBV3-1	-	-	TRBJ1-5	CASSPGPGMAQHF	TGTGCCAGCAGCCCCGGACCGGGGATGGCCCAGCATTTT
TRBV3-1	-	-	TRBJ1-3	CASSQDTYWVSGNTIYF	TGTGCCAGCAGCCAAGATACATACTGGGTCTCAGGAAACACCATATATTTT
TRBV6-2/TRBV6-3	few	-	TRBJ1-1	CASSYAPISSHTEAFF	TGTGCCAGCAGTTACGCGCCTATCTCGTCCCACACTGAAGCTTTCTTT
TRBV28	-	TRBD1	TRBJ1-5	CASSPGQGARQPQHF	TGTGCCAGCAGTCCCGGACAGGGGGCAAGGCAGCCCCAGCATTTT
TRBV4-3	-	-	TRBJ2-3	CASSADGAITDTQYF	TGCGCCAGCAGCGCGGACGGGGCAATCACAGATACGCAGTATTTT
TRBV7-3	many	-	TRBJ1-1	CASSPGWGVEAFF	TGTGCCAGCAGTCCGGGGTGGGGAGTTGAAGCTTTCTTT
TRBV5-5	few	-	TRBJ2-3	CASSLHREAQYF	TGTGCCAGCAGCTTGCACAGGGAAGCGCAGTATTTT
TRBV7-9	few	-	TRBJ1-1	CASSPLRTRNTEAFF	TGTGCCAGCAGCCCTCTTAGGACCAGGAACACTGAAGCTTTCTTT
TRBV21-1	few	-	TRBJ2-2	CASSKASTGELFF	TGTGCCAGCAGCAAAGCAAGTACCGGGGAGCTGTTTTTT
TRBV18	few	-	TRBJ1-5	CASSPHNRAGQPQHF	TGTGCCAGCTCACCACATAACAGGGCGGGCCAGCCCCAGCATTTT
TRBV15	-	-	TRBJ2-5	CATSRDVETQYF	TGTGCCACCAGCAGAGATGTGGAGACCCAGTACTTC
TRBV20-1	-	TRBD1	TRBJ1-1	CSALIGTGDTEAFF	TGCAGTGCCCTAATCGGGACAGGGGACACTGAAGCTTTCTTT
TRBV6-5	-	-	TRBJ2-7	CASSYSGSSYEQYF	TGTGCCAGCAGTTACTCGGGGTCCTCCTACGAGCAGTACTTC
TRBV9	few	TRBD1	TRBJ1-6	CASSVGGDRISPLHF	TGTGCCAGCAGCGTAGGAGGGGACAGAATTTCACCCCTCCACTTT